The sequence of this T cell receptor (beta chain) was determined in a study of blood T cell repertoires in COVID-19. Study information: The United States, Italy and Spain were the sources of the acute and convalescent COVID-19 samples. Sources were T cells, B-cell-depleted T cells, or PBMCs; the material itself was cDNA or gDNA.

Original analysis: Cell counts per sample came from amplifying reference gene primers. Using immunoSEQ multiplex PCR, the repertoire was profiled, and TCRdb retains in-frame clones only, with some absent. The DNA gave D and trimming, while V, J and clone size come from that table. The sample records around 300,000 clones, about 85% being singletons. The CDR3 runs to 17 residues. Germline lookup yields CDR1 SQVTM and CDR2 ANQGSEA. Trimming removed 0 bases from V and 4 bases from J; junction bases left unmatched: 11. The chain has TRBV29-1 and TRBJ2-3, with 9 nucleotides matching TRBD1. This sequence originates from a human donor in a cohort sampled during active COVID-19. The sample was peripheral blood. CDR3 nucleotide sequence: TGCAGCGTTGAAGATAGGGGAGGACAGGGGACTCCAGATACGCAGTATTTT. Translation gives CSVEDRGGQGTPDTQYF.